This TCR beta chain appears in the sequencing data of a study of T cell responses to AZD1222 COVID-19 vaccine. CDR1 and CDR2 from the germline V gene are LNHDA and SQIVND (reference sequence). This CDR3 is 14 amino acids long. With 3 bases removed from V and 7 bases from J, the gap between germline ends came to 13 bases. Notes on this clone: What it recognizes is unknown.

Study results and caveats: The sample set comprised mostly white British donors with more females, and clonal diversity was possibly underestimated. Per reports, nearly half of all spike-specific TCRs target regions that are unmutated in variants. It was only a handful of AZD1222 recipients who were seropositive at baseline. With dominance at 160-218 and 743-854, vaccine-associated CD4 TCRs spanned spike.

Data came from immunoSEQ multiplex PCR; TCRdb stores just in-frame clones and leaves some out. The sample contains 99,000 or so clones, roughly 80% of which appear only once. The genes are TRBV19 and TRBJ2-1; D not certain. The TCR comes from an adult in good health. Sample: peripheral blood, taken on day 0 of AZD1222 vaccination. The CDR3 nucleotides read TGTGCCAGTAGTATTACCTCGCGGCAGAATGAGCAGTTCTTC. Protein product: CASSITSRQNEQFF.